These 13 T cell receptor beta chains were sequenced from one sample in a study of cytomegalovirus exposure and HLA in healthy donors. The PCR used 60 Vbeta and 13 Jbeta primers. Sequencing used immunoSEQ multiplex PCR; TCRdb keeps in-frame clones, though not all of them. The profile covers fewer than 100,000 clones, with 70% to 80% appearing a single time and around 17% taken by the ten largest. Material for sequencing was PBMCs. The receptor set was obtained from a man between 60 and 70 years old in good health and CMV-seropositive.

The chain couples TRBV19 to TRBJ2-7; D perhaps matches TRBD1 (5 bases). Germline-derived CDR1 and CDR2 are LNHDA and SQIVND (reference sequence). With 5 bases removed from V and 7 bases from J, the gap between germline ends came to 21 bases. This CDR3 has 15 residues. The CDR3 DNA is TGTGCCAGTAGTTCATCCTACAGGCCCCTCTGGGAGCAGTACTTC. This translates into CASSSSYRPLWEQYF.

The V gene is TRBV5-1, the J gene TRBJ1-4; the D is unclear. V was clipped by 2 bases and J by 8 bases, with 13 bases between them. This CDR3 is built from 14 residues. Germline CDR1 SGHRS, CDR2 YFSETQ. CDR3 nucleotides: TGCGCCAGCAGCTTTTGGGGAGGAGGAGAAAAACTGTTTTTT. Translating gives CASSFWGGGEKLFF.

The CDR3: CASSLTESSYNSPLHF. The CDR3 DNA sequence: TGTGCCAGCAGTTTGACGGAGAGCTCCTATAATTCACCCCTCCACTTT. This chain joins TRBV27 and TRBJ1-6; D gene uncertain. Germline-derived CDR1 and CDR2 are MNHEY and SMNVEV (reference sequence). Trimming pared 3 bases from V and 0 bases from J, leaving 9 bases between. CDR3 length: 16 residues.

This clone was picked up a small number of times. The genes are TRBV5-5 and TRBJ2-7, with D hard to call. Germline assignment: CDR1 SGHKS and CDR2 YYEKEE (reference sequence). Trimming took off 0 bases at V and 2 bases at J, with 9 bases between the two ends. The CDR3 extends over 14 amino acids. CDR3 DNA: TGTGCCAGCAGCTTGGTATTGGCAGCCTACGAGCAGTACTTC. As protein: CASSLVLAAYEQYF.

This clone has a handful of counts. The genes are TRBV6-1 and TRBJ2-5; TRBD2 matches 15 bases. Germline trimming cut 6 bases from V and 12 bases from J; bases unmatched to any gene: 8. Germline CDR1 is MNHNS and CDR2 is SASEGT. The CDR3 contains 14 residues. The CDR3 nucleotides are TGTGCCAGCAGCTCTGGGACTAGCGGGGGGCACAAGTACTTC. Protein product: CASSSGTSGGHKYF.

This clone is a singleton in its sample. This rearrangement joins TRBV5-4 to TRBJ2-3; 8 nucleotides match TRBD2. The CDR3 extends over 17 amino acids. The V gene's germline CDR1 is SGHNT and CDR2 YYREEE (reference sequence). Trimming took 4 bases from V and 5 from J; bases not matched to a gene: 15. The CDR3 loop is CASSQVRGAGGGDTQYF. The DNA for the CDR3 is TGTGCCAGCAGCCAAGTTCGTGGGGCGGGGGGTGGAGATACGCAGTATTTT.

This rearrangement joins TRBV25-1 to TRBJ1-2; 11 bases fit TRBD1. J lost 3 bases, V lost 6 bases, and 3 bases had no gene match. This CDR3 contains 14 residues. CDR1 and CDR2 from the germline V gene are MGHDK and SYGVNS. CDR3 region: CASRGQGGYYGYTF. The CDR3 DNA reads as TGTGCCAGCAGGGGACAGGGGGGCTACTATGGCTACACCTTC.

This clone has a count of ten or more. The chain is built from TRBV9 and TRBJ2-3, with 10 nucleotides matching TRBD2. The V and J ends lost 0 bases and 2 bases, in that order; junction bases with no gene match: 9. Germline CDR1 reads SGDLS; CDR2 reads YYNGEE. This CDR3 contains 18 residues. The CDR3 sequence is CASSVERGGSSFTDTQYF. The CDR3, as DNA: TGTGCCAGCAGCGTAGAGCGGGGGGGCTCGTCATTCACAGATACGCAGTATTTT.

The CDR3 reads CASSFRQGNSPLHF. The CDR3 nucleotides are TGTGCCAGCAGTTTTCGTCAGGGTAATTCACCCCTCCACTTT. V gene TRBV28 combines with J gene TRBJ1-6; TRBD1 might be the D (5 bases). V was pared by 3 bases and J by 6 bases, with 9 bases between. The germline V gene has CDR1 MDHEN and CDR2 SYDVKM. The CDR3 consists of 14 residues.

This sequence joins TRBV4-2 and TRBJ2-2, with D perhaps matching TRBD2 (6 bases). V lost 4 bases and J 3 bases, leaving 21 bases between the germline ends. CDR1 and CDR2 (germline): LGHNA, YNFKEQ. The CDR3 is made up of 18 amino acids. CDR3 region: CASSPPGGGTMYTGELFF. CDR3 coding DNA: TGTGCCAGCAGCCCCCCGGGTGGGGGGACGATGTACACCGGGGAGCTGTTTTTT.

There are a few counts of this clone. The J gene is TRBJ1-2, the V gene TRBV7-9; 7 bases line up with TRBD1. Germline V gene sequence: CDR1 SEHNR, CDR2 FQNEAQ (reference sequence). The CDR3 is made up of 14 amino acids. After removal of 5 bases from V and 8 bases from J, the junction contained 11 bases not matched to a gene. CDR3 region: CASSQGTDLWGYTF. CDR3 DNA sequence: TGTGCCAGCAGCCAAGGGACAGACTTATGGGGCTACACCTTC.

The CDR3 bases are TGTGCCAGCAGCTTTGGGACAGACTACGAGCAGTACTTC. Its protein product is CASSFGTDYEQYF. This chain connects TRBV5-4 to TRBJ2-7, with 7 positions matching TRBD1. The junction had 2 bases not matched to a gene; V was cut back by 2 bases and J by 3 bases. Germline V lookup: CDR1 SGHNT, CDR2 YYREEE (reference sequence). This CDR3 spans 13 amino acids.

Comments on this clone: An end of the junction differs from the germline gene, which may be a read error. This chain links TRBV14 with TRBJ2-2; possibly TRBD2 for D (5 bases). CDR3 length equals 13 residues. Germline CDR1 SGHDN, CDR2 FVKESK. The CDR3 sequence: CASSQRLAGKLFF. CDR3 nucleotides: TGTGCCAGCAGCCAAAGGCTAGCCGGGAAGCTGTTTTTT. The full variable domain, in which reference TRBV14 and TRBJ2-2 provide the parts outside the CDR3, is EAGVTQFPSHSVIEKGQTVTLRCDPISGHDNLYWYRRVMGKEIKFLLHFVKESKQDESGMPNNRFLAERTGGTYSTLKVQPAELEDSGVYFCASSQRLAGKLFFGEGSRLTVL.